The rows below give T cell receptor beta chains drawn from one sample of a study of T cell responses to AZD1222 COVID-19 vaccine. Only in-frame clones appear in the TCRdb table, and some are missing; sequencing was by immunoSEQ multiplex PCR. The sample lists approximately 200,000 clones, about 89% occurring once. Here the sequenced sample was peripheral blood, taken 28 days after the second AZD1222 dose. The receptors were sampled from an adult who received the AZD1222 COVID-19 vaccine. Both conserved end residues are part of each CDR3. Fields, in order: V gene, J gene, D gene, clone size, CDR3 length, CDR3 protein, CDR3 DNA. The D gene is left open where the match is weak. Clone size is stated in some rows and not others, as once, few, many or a class when expanded.

TRBV25-1	TRBJ1-2	TRBD1	once	15	CASSEGTGGMDGYTF	TGTGCCAGCAGTGAAGGGACAGGGGGCATGGATGGCTACACCTTC
TRBV2	TRBJ2-6	TRBD1	NA	18	CASSFAGTGLRGANVLTF	TGTGCCAGCAGCTTCGCCGGGACAGGGCTGAGGGGGGCCAACGTCCTGACTTTC
TRBV28	TRBJ2-5	NA	once	16	CASSLPGRAAEETQYF	TGTGCCAGCAGTTTACCGGGGCGGGCCGCCGAAGAGACCCAGTACTTC
TRBV11-2	TRBJ2-7	NA	NA	15	CASSLENGFFGGQYF	TGTGCCAGCAGCTTAGAGAATGGGTTCTTCGGTGGGCAGTACTTC
TRBV6-5	TRBJ2-7	NA	NA	14	CASIGAGSQYEQYF	TGTGCCAGCATCGGGGCAGGGTCCCAATACGAGCAGTACTTC
TRBV3-1/TRBV3-2	TRBJ2-6	TRBD1	NA	18	CASSHPGQGPAGANVLTF	TGTGCCAGCAGCCATCCGGGACAGGGACCTGCGGGGGCCAACGTCCTGACTTTC
TRBV7-2	TRBJ1-6	TRBD1	NA	16	CASSPRSGQGDSPLHF	TGTGCCAGCAGCCCCAGATCCGGACAGGGAGATTCACCCCTCCACTTT
TRBV5-4	TRBJ1-1	NA	NA	14	CASSLTGPDTEAFF	TGTGCCAGCAGTCTTACAGGGCCGGACACTGAAGCTTTCTTT
TRBV9	TRBJ2-3	NA	NA	10	CASSVGAGSF	NA
TRBV19	TRBJ2-7	NA	once	14	CASSIGTGPYEQYF	TGTGCCAGTAGTATTGGAACAGGTCCCTACGAGCAGTACTTC
TRBV19	TRBJ2-2	TRBD2	NA	14	CASSPGLGGGELFF	TGTGCCAGTAGTCCGGGACTAGGAGGCGGGGAGCTGTTTTTT
TRBV10-3	TRBJ1-5	TRBD1	NA	12	CAIGQGDQPQHF	TGTGCCATCGGACAGGGAGATCAGCCCCAGCATTTT
TRBV7-3	TRBJ2-1	TRBD1	NA	12	CASSPDRGHKFF	TGTGCCAGCAGCCCGGACAGGGGGCATAAGTTCTTC
TRBV24-1	TRBJ2-2	TRBD1	once	15	CATSSPGQGVGELFF	TGTGCCACCAGCTCGCCGGGACAGGGAGTCGGGGAGCTGTTTTTT
TRBV10-3	TRBJ2-3	TRBD1	NA	15	CAITRTGVPADTQYF	TGTGCCATCACGAGGACAGGGGTTCCGGCAGATACGCAGTATTTT
TRBV6-4	TRBJ2-1	TRBD1	NA	15	CASSPTGGSYNEQFF	TGTGCCAGCAGTCCGACAGGGGGCTCCTACAATGAGCAGTTCTTC
TRBV18	TRBJ2-7	NA	NA	14	CASSPGTASYEQYF	TGTGCCAGCTCACCAGGGACGGCTTCCTACGAGCAGTACTTC
TRBV12-3/TRBV12-4	TRBJ1-1	NA	NA	13	CASTGTLGTEAFF	TGTGCCAGCACCGGGACGCTGGGAACTGAAGCTTTCTTT
TRBV29-1	TRBJ2-2	NA	NA	15	CSVDKGRGGTGELFF	TGCAGCGTAGATAAAGGGCGGGGAGGCACCGGGGAGCTGTTTTTT
TRBV2	TRBJ1-1	NA	NA	14	CASSVGSLNTEAFF	TGTGCCAGCAGTGTTGGTTCACTGAACACTGAAGCTTTCTTT
TRBV7-3	TRBJ2-7	TRBD1	NA	15	CASSLMPTGVYEQYF	TGTGCCAGCAGCTTAATGCCGACAGGGGTCTACGAGCAGTACTTC
TRBV27	TRBJ2-7	TRBD1	NA	13	CASRGRTGAEQYF	TGTGCCAGCAGGGGCCGGACAGGGGCCGAGCAGTACTTC
TRBV7-9	TRBJ1-6	NA	NA	14	CASSLGQGHSPLHF	TGTGCCAGCAGCTTAGGCCAGGGCCATTCACCCCTCCACTTT
TRBV7-3	TRBJ2-2	TRBD2	NA	15	CASSFTSGRIGELFF	TGTGCCAGCAGCTTCACTAGCGGGAGAATCGGGGAGCTGTTTTTT
TRBV28	TRBJ1-2	TRBD1	NA	17	CASSLDWGQGGLGGYTF	TGTGCCAGCAGCCTGGATTGGGGACAGGGAGGCCTCGGGGGCTACACCTTC
TRBV30	TRBJ2-7	TRBD1	NA	13	CAWSMDRADEQYF	TGTGCCTGGAGTATGGACAGGGCTGACGAGCAGTACTTC
TRBV5-4	TRBJ1-5	TRBD1	NA	15	CASSMGQGSNQPQHF	TGTGCCAGCAGCATGGGACAGGGTAGCAATCAGCCCCAGCATTTT
TRBV28	TRBJ1-6	NA	NA	20	CASSSLTAKGFSPLNSPLHF	TGTGCCAGCAGTTCCCTCACGGCGAAAGGTTTTAGTCCACTTAATTCACCCCTCCACTTT
TRBV10-3	TRBJ1-5	NA	NA	15	CAISGPGDSNQPQHF	TGTGCCATCAGTGGCCCCGGGGATAGCAATCAGCCCCAGCATTTT
TRBV15	TRBJ1-1	NA	once	15	CATSRDGSGASEAFF	TGTGCCACCAGCAGAGATGGTTCCGGGGCCTCTGAAGCTTTCTTT
TRBV24-1	TRBJ1-2	NA	NA	13	CATGGSRGDGYTF	TGTGCCACCGGGGGCAGCCGAGGTGATGGCTACACCTTC
TRBV5-4	TRBJ2-7	NA	NA	16	CASSLLGTLSSYEQYF	TGTGCCAGCAGTTTACTAGGGACCCTTTCCTCCTACGAGCAGTACTTC
TRBV2	TRBJ1-2	NA	NA	13	CASRGGANYGYTF	TGTGCCAGCAGAGGAGGGGCTAACTATGGCTACACCTTC
TRBV5-1	TRBJ2-5	NA	NA	16	CASSSSGTSSQKTQYF	TGCGCCAGCAGTTCTTCAGGCACTAGCAGCCAAAAGACCCAGTACTTC
TRBV3-1/TRBV3-2	TRBJ2-5	NA	NA	12	CASSQGMETQYF	TGTGCCAGCAGCCAAGGGATGGAGACCCAGTACTTC
TRBV7-2	TRBJ2-6	NA	NA	16	CATLGALPIGANVLTF	TGTGCCACCCTCGGGGCTTTACCGATTGGGGCCAACGTCCTGACTTTC
TRBV5-6	TRBJ1-1	NA	NA	13	CASSLVRNTEAFF	TGTGCCAGCAGCTTGGTGAGGAACACTGAAGCTTTCTTT
TRBV6-5	TRBJ2-7	TRBD2	NA	14	CASQSREGSYEQYF	TGTGCCAGCCAGAGCCGGGAGGGATCCTACGAGCAGTACTTC
TRBV11-3	TRBJ1-1	NA	NA	16	CASSFPPPPTRTEAFF	TGTGCCAGCAGCTTCCCTCCCCCCCCGACCCGTACTGAAGCTTTCTTT
TRBV12-5	TRBJ2-1	NA	once	15	CASVPRRGSYNEQFF	TGTGCTAGTGTCCCTAGAAGGGGCTCCTACAATGAGCAGTTCTTC
TRBV24-1	TRBJ2-3	TRBD1	NA	14	CATSVGQSTDTQYF	TGTGCCACCAGTGTGGGACAGAGCACAGATACGCAGTATTTT
TRBV18	TRBJ1-2	NA	NA	14	CASSPAEGYYGYTF	TGTGCCAGCTCACCAGCCGAGGGCTACTATGGCTACACCTTC
TRBV6-6	TRBJ2-7	NA	NA	12	CASTSGSREQYF	TGTGCCAGCACCTCGGGGAGCCGGGAGCAGTACTTC
TRBV30	TRBJ2-3	NA	NA	10	CAGDSPKPYF	TGTGCCGGGGACTCTCCCAAGCCGTATTTT
TRBV12-5	TRBJ2-7	NA	once	15	CASGLPSRSSYEQYF	TGTGCTAGTGGTTTGCCCTCTAGGAGCTCCTACGAGCAGTACTTC
TRBV28	TRBJ1-3	NA	NA	16	CASSTTPGQSRNTIYF	TGTGCCAGCAGCACAACCCCGGGGCAGTCAAGAAACACCATATATTTT
TRBV7-9	TRBJ1-3	NA	NA	14	CASSLSMMGNTIYF	TGTGCCAGCAGCTTATCCATGATGGGAAACACCATATATTTT
TRBV28	TRBJ1-1	NA	NA	14	CASRIRTVNTEAFF	TGTGCCAGCAGGATAAGGACGGTGAACACTGAAGCTTTCTTT
TRBV7-6	TRBJ2-7	NA	NA	16	CASSLDAGLSSYEQYF	TGTGCCAGCAGCTTAGATGCAGGGTTAAGCTCCTACGAGCAGTACTTC
TRBV6-5	TRBJ1-6	NA	NA	15	CASSFGANGNSPLHF	TGTGCCAGCAGTTTCGGGGCGAACGGTAATTCACCCCTCCACTTT
TRBV4-2	TRBJ2-2	NA	NA	13	CASSPTRTGELFF	TGTGCCAGCAGCCCGACTAGGACCGGGGAGCTGTTTTTT
TRBV10-3	TRBJ1-4	NA	NA	13	CAPRDGRNEKLFF	TGTGCCCCCAGGGACGGAAGGAATGAAAAACTGTTTTTT
TRBV5-4	TRBJ2-1	TRBD2	NA	16	CASSSPSGSTYNEQFF	TGTGCCAGCAGCAGTCCTAGCGGGAGTACCTACAATGAGCAGTTCTTC
TRBV7-8	TRBJ2-1	TRBD2	NA	16	CASGSRLAGATDEQFF	TGTGCCAGCGGATCAAGACTAGCGGGAGCCACCGATGAGCAGTTCTTC
TRBV18	TRBJ2-7	NA	NA	15	CASSPLGASRYEQYF	TGTGCCAGCTCACCCCTCGGGGCTTCCCGCTACGAGCAGTACTTC
TRBV12-3/TRBV12-4	TRBJ1-5	NA	NA	13	CASSLRGGQPQHF	TGTGCCAGCAGTTTAAGGGGGGGCCAGCCCCAGCATTTT
TRBV5-6	TRBJ1-5	NA	NA	14	CASSFGGPGQPQHF	TGTGCCAGCAGCTTTGGAGGGCCGGGACAGCCCCAGCATTTT